Each of the 15 T cell receptor beta chains below was sequenced from the same sample in a study of blood T cell repertoires in COVID-19. Generated by immunoSEQ multiplex PCR, the TCRdb table keeps only in-frame clones and is missing some. The top ten clones hold 15% to 20% of a sample with around 140,000 clones, around 84% of them seen once. Material: peripheral blood. The receptors were gathered from an elderly woman with acute or convalescent COVID-19.

V and J are TRBV10-1 and TRBJ2-7, with TRBD1 matching 7 bases. The CDR3 sequence is 15 residues long. Germline V gene lookup returns CDR1 WNHNN and CDR2 SYGVQD (reference sequence). V was clipped by 4 bases and J by 2 bases; unmatched bases: 8. CDR3 coding DNA: TGCGCCAGCAGTGGGAGACAGGGTTTAACCTACGAGCAGTACTTC. It is translated as CASSGRQGLTYEQYF.

V is TRBV7-2 and J is TRBJ2-3; 15 positions agree with TRBD2. CDR3 size: 14 residues. Germline V gene sequence: CDR1 SGHTA, CDR2 FQGNSA. Trimming at V came to 5 bases and at J to 10 bases, leaving 4 bases not matched to a gene. The CDR3 coding sequence is TGTGCCAGCAGCCCCGGGACTAGCGGGGGGCCGCAGTATTTT. It translates to CASSPGTSGGPQYF.

The rearrangement uses TRBV2 and TRBJ1-1; maybe TRBD1 (5 bases). CDR3 length: 15 amino acids. Germline lookup yields CDR1 SNHLY and CDR2 FYNNEI. The V end lost 5 bases, the J end lost 4 bases, and 17 bases lay between the germline ends. CDR3 in DNA: TGTGCCAGCAGTCCCCTCGGGGGGTCCGGCACTGAAGCTTTCTTT. Protein sequence: CASSPLGGSGTEAFF.

The chain uses TRBV6-6 and TRBJ1-5; 9 bases align to TRBD1. Trimming cost V 5 bases and J 0 bases; bases outside gene matches: 14. The CDR3 consists of 19 residues. CDR1 and CDR2 (germline): MNHNY, SVGAGI (reference sequence). CDR3 bases: TGTGCCAGCAGTCCCCCCCCGGGACAGGGCTCGGATAGCAATCAGCCCCAGCATTTT. Residues: CASSPPPGQGSDSNQPQHF.

This rearrangement joins TRBV4-3 to TRBJ1-1, with 9 bases that match TRBD1. CDR1 and CDR2 (germline): LGHNA, YSLEER. The length of the CDR3 is 14 residues. The V and J ends lost 1 base and 6 bases, in that order; junction bases with no gene match: 3. In DNA, the CDR3 is TGCGCCAGCAGCCAAGTTAGGACAGGGGCTGAAGCTTTCTTT. Translating gives CASSQVRTGAEAFF.

The chain has TRBV4-3 and TRBJ2-6, with 12 bases fitting TRBD2. Germline V gene lookup returns CDR1 LGHNA and CDR2 YSLEER. The CDR3 has 19 residues. V shed 4 bases and J 0 bases; nucleotides not matched to a gene: 7. The DNA of the CDR3 is TGCGCCAGCAGCCGGACTAGCGGGGATCCGACCTCTGGGGCCAACGTCCTGACTTTC. It specifies CASSRTSGDPTSGANVLTF.

J is TRBJ1-4 and V is TRBV7-9, with D possibly being TRBD1 (5 bases). Germline lookup yields CDR1 SEHNR and CDR2 FQNEAQ (reference sequence). Deletions cut 3 bases from V and 5 bases from J, with 13 bases between. This CDR3 has 15 amino acids. The CDR3 DNA follows: TGTGCCAGCAGCTTCACGGTCAGGGTGAATGAAAAACTGTTTTTT. Translated, it gives CASSFTVRVNEKLFF.

The rearrangement links TRBV29-1 to TRBJ2-1, with 7 bases aligning to TRBD2. This CDR3 is 16 amino acids long. Germline V CDR1 and CDR2: SQVTM, ANQGSEA. Trimming removed 0 bases from V and 9 bases from J; junction bases left unmatched: 14. Here the CDR3 reads CSVEDLRLAASIEQFF. CDR3 nucleotides: TGCAGCGTTGAAGATCTGAGGCTAGCGGCTTCTATTGAGCAGTTCTTC.

This clone was picked up one time. The V gene is TRBV5-1, the J gene TRBJ2-1; a weak D match, TRBD1 (6 bases). The CDR3 runs to 14 residues. Deletions cut 6 bases from V and 6 bases from J, with 16 bases between. CDR1 and CDR2 (germline): SGHRS, YFSETQ. CDR3 sequence (DNA): TGCGCCAGCACAAGGGGGACCCCACCCAATGAGCAGTTCTTC. Protein product: CASTRGTPPNEQFF.

V usage is TRBV2 and J usage is TRBJ2-1; 11 positions agree with TRBD2. The junction had 7 bases not matched to a gene; V was cut back by 4 bases and J by 8 bases. This CDR3 region has 15 residues. Germline CDR1 SNHLY, CDR2 FYNNEI. The CDR3 DNA is TGTGCCAGCAGTGTTAGCGGGAGGGCCCTTGATGAGCAGTTCTTC. It yields the protein CASSVSGRALDEQFF.

The genes are TRBV12-3 or TRBV12-4 and TRBJ1-2; the match to TRBD1 covers 8 bases. V was clipped by 4 bases and J by 4 bases; unmatched bases: 2. This CDR3 has 13 amino acids. The CDR3 coding sequence is TGTGCCAGCAGTTCGACAGGGGTCTATGGCTACACCTTC. Protein product: CASSSTGVYGYTF.

The CDR3 is CATRAGMNTEAFF. The CDR3 DNA reads as TGTGCCACCAGGGCGGGGATGAACACTGAAGCTTTCTTT. The chain employs TRBV15 and TRBJ1-1; no clear D. The CDR3 sequence is 13 residues long. From germline, CDR1 is LNHNV and CDR2 YYDKDF (reference sequence). Deletions cut 6 bases from V and 0 bases from J, with 8 bases between.

The chain is built from TRBV7-9 and TRBJ2-1, with 8 positions matching TRBD1. Germline CDR1 and CDR2: SEHNR and FQNEAQ (reference sequence). The length of the CDR3 is 16 residues. J gave up 7 bases and V 6 bases, and 14 bases lay outside the gene matches. CDR3 sequence: CASREGRTGFFNEQFF. The CDR3, as DNA: TGTGCCAGCAGAGAAGGTCGGACAGGGTTTTTTAATGAGCAGTTCTTC.

This chain uses TRBV14 with TRBJ1-5; TRBD1 aligns across 8 bases. In germline, CDR1 is SGHDN, CDR2 FVKESK. This CDR3 is built from 13 residues. Trimming removed 4 bases from V and 7 bases from J; junction bases left unmatched: 3. CDR3 residues: CASSPGGGQPQHF. DNA for the CDR3: TGTGCCAGCAGCCCAGGGGGCGGGCAGCCCCAGCATTTT.

CDR3 DNA sequence: TGTGCCAGCAGTTACAGCCCAATAACTAGCGGGAGGGCCCCCTACGAGCAGTACTTC. Its protein product is CASSYSPITSGRAPYEQYF. The chain joins TRBV9 to TRBJ2-7; TRBD2 matches at 13 bases. V shed 5 bases and J 2 bases; nucleotides not matched to a gene: 16. This CDR3 contains 19 residues. Germline V lookup: CDR1 SGDLS, CDR2 YYNGEE.